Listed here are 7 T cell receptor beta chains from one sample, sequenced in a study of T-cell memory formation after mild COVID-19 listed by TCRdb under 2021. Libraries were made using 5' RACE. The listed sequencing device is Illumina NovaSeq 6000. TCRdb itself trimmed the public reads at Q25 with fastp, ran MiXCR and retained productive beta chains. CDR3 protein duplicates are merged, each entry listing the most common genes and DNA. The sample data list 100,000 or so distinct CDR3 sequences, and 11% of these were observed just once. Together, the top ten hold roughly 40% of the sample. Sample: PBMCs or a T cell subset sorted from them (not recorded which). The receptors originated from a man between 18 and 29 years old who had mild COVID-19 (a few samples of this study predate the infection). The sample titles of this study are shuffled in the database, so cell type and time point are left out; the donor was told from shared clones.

CDR3 nucleotide sequence: TGTGCCAGCAGCCAAGATGGGGCAGCCACAGATACGCAGTATTTT. It translates to CASSQDGAATDTQYF. J is TRBJ2-3 and V is TRBV4-2, with a possible D match to TRBD1 (5 bases). The CDR3 totals 15 residues. The V and J ends lost 0 bases and 2 bases respectively, with 9 bases between them. The germline CDR1 and CDR2 sequences are LGHNA and YNFKEQ.

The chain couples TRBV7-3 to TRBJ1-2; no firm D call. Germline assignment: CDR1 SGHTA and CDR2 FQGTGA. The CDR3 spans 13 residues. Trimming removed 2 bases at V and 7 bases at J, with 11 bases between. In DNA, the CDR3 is TGTGCCAGCAGCTTAGTGGGTTTACGTGGCTACACCTTC. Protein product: CASSLVGLRGYTF.

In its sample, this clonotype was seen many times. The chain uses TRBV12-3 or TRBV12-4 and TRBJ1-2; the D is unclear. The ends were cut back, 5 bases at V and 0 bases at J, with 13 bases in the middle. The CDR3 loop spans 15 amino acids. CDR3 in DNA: TGTGCCAGCAGTGGGAACTCAGCCGCTAACTATGGCTACACCTTC. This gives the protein CASSGNSAANYGYTF.

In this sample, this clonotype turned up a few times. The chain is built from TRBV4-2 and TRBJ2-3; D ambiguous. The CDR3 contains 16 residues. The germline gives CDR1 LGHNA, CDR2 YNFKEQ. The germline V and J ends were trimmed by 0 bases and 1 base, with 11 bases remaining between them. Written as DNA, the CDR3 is TGTGCCAGCAGCCAAGAGTTCCCGACGGGCACAGATACGCAGTATTTT. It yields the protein CASSQEFPTGTDTQYF.

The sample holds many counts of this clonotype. The DNA for the CDR3 is TGTGCCAGCAGACCGGGACAGGCTAACGTGGCCGGGGAGCTGTTTTTT. Amino acid sequence: CASRPGQANVAGELFF. The chain joins TRBV6-6 to TRBJ2-2; 8 bases are a match to TRBD1. Per germline, CDR1 MNHNY and CDR2 SVGAGI (reference sequence). This CDR3 contains 16 residues. Trimming took 6 bases from V and 6 from J; bases not matched to a gene: 12.

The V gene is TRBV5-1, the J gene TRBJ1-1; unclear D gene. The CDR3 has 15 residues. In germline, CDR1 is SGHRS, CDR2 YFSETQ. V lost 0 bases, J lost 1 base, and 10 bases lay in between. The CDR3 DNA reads TGCGCCAGCAGCTTGGAAGACTTTGGGAACACTGAAGCTTTCTTT. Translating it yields CASSLEDFGNTEAFF.

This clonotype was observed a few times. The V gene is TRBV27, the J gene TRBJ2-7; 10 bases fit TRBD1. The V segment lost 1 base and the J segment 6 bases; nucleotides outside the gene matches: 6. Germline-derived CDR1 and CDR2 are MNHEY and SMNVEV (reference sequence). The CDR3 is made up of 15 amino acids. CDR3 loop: CASSLWKTGGGEQYF. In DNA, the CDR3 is TGTGCCAGCAGTTTATGGAAGACAGGGGGCGGCGAGCAGTACTTC.